Below, one T cell receptor (beta chain) is given with its context. Its antigen is still unknown. No much larger clonotype is one base removed from it; base qualities were not supplied. CDR1 and CDR2, per the germline V gene, are SGHAT and FQNNGV. Counted from cysteine to phenylalanine, this CDR3 has 18 amino acids. CDR3 DNA is the only sequence kept; it has 54 bases, read in frame from the first base. At the junction V is shortened by 5 bases and J by 1 base, with 22 bases in between. These data belong to a study of T cell changes during pregnancy in multiple sclerosis (dated by TCRdb to the late 2010s). General notes on the study: The study looked at changes in the T cell repertoire across pregnancy in women with multiple sclerosis.

Libraries were prepared through the immunoSEQ multiplex PCR assay. TCRdb took this table from immuneACCESS and kept in-frame rearrangements with V and J called. Such tables lack part of the clones; where checked against another copy, unresolved V genes explain under half of the gap, and the rest is unexplained. The sample table shows about 36,000 clones, and over 85% are seen once. The ten largest clonotypes hold 0.6% to 0.9% of the sample. This sequence uses TRBV11-2 and TRBJ2-3, with a tentative D gene TRBD2 over 6 matching bases. The sequences come from CD4+ T cells from peripheral blood mononuclear cells, collected after pregnancy. The sequence was obtained from a female donor in good health, enrolled as a control in a pregnancy study. In nucleotide form, the sequence is TGTGCCAGCAGCCCCAGGTCGGGGGTCTACTACGGCACAGATACGCAGTATTTT. This codes for CASSPRSGVYYGTDTQYF. When the CDR3 is completed using the reference TRBV11-2 and TRBJ2-3 genes on either side, the full variable domain is EAGVAQSPRYKIIEKRQSVAFWCNPISGHATLYWYQQILGQGPKLLIQFQNNGVVDDSQLPKDRFSAERLKGVDSTLKIQPAKLEDSAVYLCASSPRSGVYYGTDTQYFGPGTRLTVL.